This T cell receptor beta chain was captured in a study of blood T cells in healthy people across ages (dated by TCRdb to the mid-2010s). About the investigation overall: In model experiments, roughly one uniquely barcoded TCR beta cDNA molecule per two T cells was captured by template switching. Donors were grouped into four age groups: young (average 16 years), middle-aged (less than 40), aged (around 60) and long-lived (about 90). To avoid experimental bias, donors of different ages were distributed randomly across sequencing lanes. To track age-related changes in TCR beta repertoire diversity, the study relied on deep sequencing normalized with unique cDNA molecular identifiers. Two additional independent replicas of 1 million unique cDNA reads from the same blood draw were analyzed for two donors (one aged 18 to 30 and one aged 80 or older). Overall study outcomes, separate from this receptor: Observed TCR beta diversity per million T cells fell roughly linearly with age, and a significant reduction was already apparent by age roughly 40. Because donor CMV infection status was unknown, age-related changes in expanded clonotypes were potentially confounded. The percentage of naive T cells measured by flow cytometry correlated strongly with observed TCR beta diversity. Estimates of total diversity based on one million sequenced T cells were considered lower bounds and underestimates. Since profiling was done on bulk unsorted PBMCs, naive and antigen-experienced compartments could not be conclusively compared. The long-lived group showed more naive CD4+ T cells, fewer expanded clones and increased TCR diversity than the aged group, suggesting age selection.

About this clonotype: It has no known antigen specificity. No quality values exist for individual bases; no much larger clone is one base distant.

The roughly 39 donors, aged about 6 to 95 years, were systemically healthy Caucasian individuals from Russia. Each donor gave ten milliliters of peripheral blood, collected into EDTA-treated Vacutainer tubes. Ficoll-Paque density-gradient centrifugation was used to isolate PBMCs, with at least 7 million per sample. Total RNA, at least 6 micrograms per sample, was extracted from PBMCs with Trizol reagent. For every donor, an aliquot of PBMCs went through flow cytometry to measure the percentages of naive CD45RAhigh/CD27high T cells. Library preparation was by 5' RACE. These reads were obtained on an Illumina HiSeq 2500. A second PCR of about 6 to 11 cycles was performed with a sample-barcoded 5' primer and a J-beta primer mix. Each TCR beta cDNA molecule received a unique molecular identifier from a template-switch 5' adaptor carrying 12 random nucleotides. Each sample yielded at least 3 million CDR3-containing paired-end reads. All of the RNA was converted into first-strand cDNA using the Mint cDNA synthesis kit, with a TRBC-specific oligonucleotide serving as the primer. Following uracil-DNA glycosylase treatment, a first 18-cycle PCR with universal primers M1SS and BC2_uni_R was performed on all cDNA. In the paper's pipeline: Normalization of each sample was performed by random selection of 1 million high-quality reads, each carrying a distinct molecular identifier. Instead of being binned into consensus sequences, reads with shared molecular identifiers were discarded. MiTCR, run with a Q25 quality threshold and the strictest error-elimination algorithm, handled CDR3 identification, clonotype clustering and error correction. A nonparametric unseen species model using Euler transformation provided a lower-bound estimate of total TCR beta diversity. Using fastp trimming at Q25 and MiXCR clonotype assembly, TCRdb reanalyzed the public sequencing data and kept in-frame beta chains. Each record represents a unique CDR3 protein, reported with the most common genes and DNA among its rows. Here the V and J calls rest on TCRdb's processing, not on the authors' analysis. This sample holds about 1.4 million distinct CDR3 sequences; roughly 64% were observed only once. The ten top clones hold roughly 6.3% of the sample.

The TCR was taken from a man aged 18 to 30 in good health. The specimen sequenced was blood.

The nucleotide sequence is TGTGCCAGCAGTTACTCCTTCCGGGACAGCAGGGGGTACGAGCAGTACTTC. Its protein product is CASSYSFRDSRGYEQYF. The chain is made from TRBV6-5 and TRBJ2-7, with 7 bases in between that match TRBD1. From the germline V gene, CDR1 is MNHEY and CDR2 is SVGAGI. The CDR3 contains 17 residues, cysteine and phenylalanine counted. CDR3 DNA only is kept here, 51 bases in frame from base 1. After removal of 0 bases from V and 4 bases from J, the junction retains 12 bases not matched to a gene.